This T cell receptor beta chain comes out of a study of blood T cell repertoires in COVID-19. Study-level background: Sources were T cells, B-cell-depleted T cells, or PBMCs; the material itself was cDNA or gDNA.

Original processing notes: Scientists estimated how many nucleated cells there were by amplifying reference gene primers. Generated by immunoSEQ multiplex PCR, the TCRdb table keeps only in-frame clones and is missing some. That table furnishes V, J and clone size, whereas the DNA furnished D and trimming. The sample lists about 380,000 clones; more than 70% were seen once. CDR1 is WSHSY, CDR2 SAAADI, per germline. The CDR3 totals 12 residues. V was shortened by 9 bases and J by 9 bases, with 15 bases between the two germline ends. The sequenced sample consisted of PBMCs or T cells enriched from blood (not recorded which). The TCR comes from a young woman who had recovered from COVID-19. V usage is TRBV10-2 and J usage is TRBJ2-1, with D perhaps TRBD1 (6 bases). CDR3 sequence reads: CASTLVGAEQFF. The DNA of the CDR3 is TGCGCCAGTACTTTAGTGGGGGCTGAGCAGTTCTTC.